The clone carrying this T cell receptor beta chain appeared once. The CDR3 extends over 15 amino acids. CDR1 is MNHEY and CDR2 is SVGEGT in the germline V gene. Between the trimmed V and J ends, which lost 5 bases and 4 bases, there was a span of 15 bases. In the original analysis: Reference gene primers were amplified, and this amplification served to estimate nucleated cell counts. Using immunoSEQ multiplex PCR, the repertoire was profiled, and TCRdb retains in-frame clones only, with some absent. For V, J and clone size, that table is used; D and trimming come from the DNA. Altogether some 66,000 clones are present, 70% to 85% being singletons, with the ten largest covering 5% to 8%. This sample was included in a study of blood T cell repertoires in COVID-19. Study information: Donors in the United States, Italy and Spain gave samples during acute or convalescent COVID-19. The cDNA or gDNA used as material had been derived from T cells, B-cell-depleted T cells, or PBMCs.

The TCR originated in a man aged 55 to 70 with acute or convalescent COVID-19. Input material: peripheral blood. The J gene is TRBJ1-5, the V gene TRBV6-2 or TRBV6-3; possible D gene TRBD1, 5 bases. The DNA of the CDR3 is TGTGCCAGCAGTCTCCCGGGGGGGACTAATCAGCCCCAGCATTTT. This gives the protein CASSLPGGTNQPQHF.